This T cell receptor (beta chain) was captured in a study of CD8+ T cells in alopecia areata. The germline V gene encodes CDR1 SGHVS and CDR2 FNYEAQ. This CDR3 has 14 amino acids. V dropped 8 bases and J dropped 1; count of bases not matched to a gene: 7. After isolation, RNA underwent reverse transcription to generate cDNA as the sequencing template. Here immunoSEQ multiplex PCR was the method, and the copy in TCRdb shows in-frame clones only, minus some. The sample shows roughly 60,000 clones, 44% of them seen only once. The sequencing input was NKG2D-low CD8+ T cells sorted from blood. The TCR was taken from a human donor with alopecia areata. The rearrangement links TRBV7-6 to TRBJ2-7, with 8 bases identical to TRBD2. The CDR3 DNA reads TGTGCCAGCTCCCGGGAGGGGAGGTCCTACGAGCAGTACTTC. This encodes CASSREGRSYEQYF.